This T cell receptor beta chain was profiled in a study of cytomegalovirus exposure and HLA in healthy donors. In the study overall: Out of fewer than 500 genotyped donors, roughly 78% belonged to the Caucasian-associated ancestry cluster.

Study observations and caveats: The later analysis indicated that the majority of CMV-associated TCR beta chains appeared HLA-restricted. Many donors shared some public TCRs, even though most TCR sequences were rare. Analyses of presence and absence presupposed an approximately uniform sequencing depth across donors.

With 60 Vbeta and 13 Jbeta primers, the PCR was carried out. Libraries were prepared by immunoSEQ multiplex PCR; TCRdb keeps only in-frame clonotypes and omits some of them. The repertoire holds roughly 150,000 clones, with 82% as singletons. Of note for this clone: Its matching antigen is unknown.

This CDR3 contains 16 residues. Germline V lookup: CDR1 LGHNA, CDR2 YSLEER. V was pared by 1 base and J by 4 bases, with 16 bases between. What was sequenced was PBMCs. The genes are TRBV4-3 and TRBJ1-1; D is unclear. The receptor's source is a girl between 10 and 17 years old in good health and CMV-seropositive. This CDR3 reads CASSQGLKWGGTEAFF. The CDR3 bases are TGCGCCAGCAGCCAAGGGTTAAAGTGGGGAGGCACTGAAGCTTTCTTT.